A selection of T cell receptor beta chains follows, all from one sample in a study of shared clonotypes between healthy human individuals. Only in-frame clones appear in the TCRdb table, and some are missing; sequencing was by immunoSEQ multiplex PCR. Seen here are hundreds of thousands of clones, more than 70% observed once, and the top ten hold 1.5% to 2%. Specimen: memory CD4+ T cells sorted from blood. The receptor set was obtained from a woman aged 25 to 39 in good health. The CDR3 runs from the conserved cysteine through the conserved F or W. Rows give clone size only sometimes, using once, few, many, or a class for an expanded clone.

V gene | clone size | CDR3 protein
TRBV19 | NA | CASSIRIEYEQYF
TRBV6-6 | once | CASRPSHVPRNEQFF
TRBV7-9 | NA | CASSPGTGVGNQPQHF
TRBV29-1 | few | CSVEPGLIYNEQFF
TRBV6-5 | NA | CASSGDSNRNYGYTF
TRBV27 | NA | CASSLWTGDTEAFF
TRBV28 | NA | CASSSPARYTF
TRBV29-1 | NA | CSVGRSLAGETQYF
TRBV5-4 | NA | CASSSPGGPEGKQFF
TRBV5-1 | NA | CASSLSAGANNEQFF